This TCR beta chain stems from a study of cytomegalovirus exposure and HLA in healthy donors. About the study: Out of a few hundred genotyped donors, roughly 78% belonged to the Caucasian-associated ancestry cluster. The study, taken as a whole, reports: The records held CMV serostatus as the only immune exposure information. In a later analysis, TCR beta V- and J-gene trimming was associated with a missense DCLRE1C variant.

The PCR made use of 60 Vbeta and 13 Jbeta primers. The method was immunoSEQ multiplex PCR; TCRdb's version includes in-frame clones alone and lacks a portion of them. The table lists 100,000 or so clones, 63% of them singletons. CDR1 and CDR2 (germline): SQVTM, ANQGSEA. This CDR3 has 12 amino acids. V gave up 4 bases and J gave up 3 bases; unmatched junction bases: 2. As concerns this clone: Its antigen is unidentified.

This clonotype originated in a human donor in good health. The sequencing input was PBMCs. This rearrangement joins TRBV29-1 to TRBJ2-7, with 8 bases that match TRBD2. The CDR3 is CSVGAGGYEQYF. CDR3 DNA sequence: TGCAGCGTTGGGGCGGGGGGCTACGAGCAGTACTTC.